The clone carrying this T cell receptor (beta chain) was counted a single time. Its antigen is not known. A much more abundant neighbour one base away suggests this may be a read error. As the CDR3 is not closed by the conserved phenylalanine or tryptophan, this likely results from a read error. TCRbeta libraries were built with three rounds of nested PCR, modified from ARM-PCR. Each CDR3 protein gets one entry after TCRdb re-called the multiplex PCR reads with MiXCR. This sample has about 75,000 distinct CDR3 sequences, with about two thirds found just once. These data are taken from a study of tumor and adjacent non-tumor tissue in lung cancer. Whole-study results and caveats: Shorter survival was associated with higher TCR diversity in tumors. Top 100 clones took a larger repertoire share in normal lung.

No cell sorting was done before RNA was extracted from the tissue. More than 3 cm separated this lung sample from the edge of the tumor. Donors were chemotherapy-naive, newly diagnosed lung cancer surgical patients in China, August–late 2014. The CDR3 contains 14 residues. Germline trimming cut 6 bases from V and 5 bases from J; bases unmatched to any gene: 6. The origin of this receptor is a woman aged 50 to 60 with non-small cell lung cancer. Sequencing was carried out using distant non-tumor lung tissue. V is TRBV12-3 or TRBV12-4 and J is TRBJ1-4, with 7 positions matching TRBD1. In DNA form, the CDR3 reads TGTGCCAGCAGAACAGGGGACGCCAATGAAAAACTGTTTTCT. It is translated as CASRTGDANEKLFS.